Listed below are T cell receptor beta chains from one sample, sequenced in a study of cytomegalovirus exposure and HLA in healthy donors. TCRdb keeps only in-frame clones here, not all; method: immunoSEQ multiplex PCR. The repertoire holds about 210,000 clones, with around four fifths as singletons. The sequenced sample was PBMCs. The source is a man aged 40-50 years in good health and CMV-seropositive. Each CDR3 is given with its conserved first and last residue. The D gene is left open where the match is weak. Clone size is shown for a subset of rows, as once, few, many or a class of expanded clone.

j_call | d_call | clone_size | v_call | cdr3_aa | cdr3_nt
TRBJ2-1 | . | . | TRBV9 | CASSVGDYEQFF | TGTGCCAGCAGCGTCGGGGACTATGAGCAGTTCTTC
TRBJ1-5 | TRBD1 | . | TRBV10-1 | CASSSGQGFDQPQHF | TGCGCCAGCAGTTCTGGACAGGGGTTCGATCAGCCCCAGCATTTT
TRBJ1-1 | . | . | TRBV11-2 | CASSFRTSLNTEAFF | TGTGCCAGCAGCTTCAGGACATCCTTGAACACTGAAGCTTTCTTT
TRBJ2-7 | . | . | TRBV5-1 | CASSLGDPSGQPYEQYF | TGCGCCAGCAGCTTGGGGGACCCGTCGGGACAACCCTACGAGCAGTACTTC
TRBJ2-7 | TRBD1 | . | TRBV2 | CASSTQGARYEQYF | TGTGCCAGCAGCACGCAGGGGGCGAGGTACGAGCAGTACTTC
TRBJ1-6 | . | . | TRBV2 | CASKGPGGNSPLHF | TGTGCCAGCAAAGGACCGGGGGGTAATTCACCCCTCCACTTT
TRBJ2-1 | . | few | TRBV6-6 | CASSYPRQGGKNEQFF | TGTGCCAGCAGTTACCCACGGCAGGGGGGTAAGAATGAGCAGTTCTTC
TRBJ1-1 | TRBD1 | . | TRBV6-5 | CASSSGTGGFTEAFF | TGTGCCAGCAGTTCCGGGACAGGGGGCTTCACTGAAGCTTTCTTT
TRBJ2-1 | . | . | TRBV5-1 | CASSPGGGMSYNEQFF | TGCGCCAGCAGCCCTGGTGGCGGGATGTCCTACAATGAGCAGTTCTTC
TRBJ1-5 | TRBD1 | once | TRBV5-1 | CASSPTGDQPQHF | TGCGCCAGCAGCCCGACAGGGGATCAGCCCCAGCATTTT
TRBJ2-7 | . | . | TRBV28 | CASSSADTSSYEQYF | TGTGCCAGCAGTTCCGCGGACACGAGCTCCTACGAGCAGTACTTC
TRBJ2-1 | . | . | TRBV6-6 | CASTLDSGNEQFF | TGTGCCAGCACCCTCGACAGTGGAAATGAGCAGTTCTTC